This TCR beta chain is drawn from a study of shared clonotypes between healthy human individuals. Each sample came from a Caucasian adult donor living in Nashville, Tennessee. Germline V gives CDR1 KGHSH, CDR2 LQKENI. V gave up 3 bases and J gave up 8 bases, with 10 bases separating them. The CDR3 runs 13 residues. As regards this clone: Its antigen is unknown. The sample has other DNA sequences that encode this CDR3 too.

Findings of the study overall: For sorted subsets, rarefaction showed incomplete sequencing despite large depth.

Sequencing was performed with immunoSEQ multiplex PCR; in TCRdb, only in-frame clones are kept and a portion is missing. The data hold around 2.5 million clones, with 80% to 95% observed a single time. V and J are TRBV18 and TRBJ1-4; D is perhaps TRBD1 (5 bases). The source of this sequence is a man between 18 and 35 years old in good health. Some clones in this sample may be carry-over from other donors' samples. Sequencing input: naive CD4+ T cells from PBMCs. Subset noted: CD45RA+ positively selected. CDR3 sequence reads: CASSPGWGEKLFF. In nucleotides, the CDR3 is TGTGCCAGCTCACCTGGTTGGGGCGAAAAACTGTTTTTT.